These 3 T cell receptor beta chains originate from one sample sequenced in a study of memory B cells and T cells in multiple sclerosis. The table came from immunoSEQ multiplex PCR; TCRdb's copy has only in-frame clones and leaves some out. This table holds about 45,000 clones, approximately 80% found once. Separate sequencing covered autoproliferating (CFSE-dim) and non-proliferating (CFSE-high) T cells from stimulus-free culture. Replicate wells were pooled after 7 days of stimulus-free culture of approximately 50 million CFSE-labeled PBMCs. These receptors have no identified antigens. The sample was PBMCs from blood kept in culture. These receptors were obtained from a human donor with multiple sclerosis.

The CDR3 spells CASSSGPGGLVMYNEQFF. The CDR3 DNA sequence: TGCGCCAGCAGCTCAGGGCCAGGGGGTCTAGTGATGTACAATGAGCAGTTCTTC. This sequence joins TRBV5-1 and TRBJ2-1; 7 bases fit TRBD1. This CDR3 spans 18 amino acids. V lost 3 bases and J lost 4; bases outside the gene matches: 16. Germline loops: CDR1 SGHRS, CDR2 YFSETQ. Full variable domain (remainder filled in from reference TRBV5-1 and TRBJ2-1): KAGVTQTPRYLIKTRGQQVTLSCSPISGHRSVSWYQQTPGQGLQFLFEYFSETQRNKGNFPGRFSGRQFSNSRSEMNVSTLELGDSALYLCASSSGPGGLVMYNEQFFGPGTRLTVL.

V and J are TRBV7-9 and TRBJ1-5; D remains unclear. The CDR3 has 13 residues. Trimming took off 1 base at V and 5 bases at J, with 6 bases between the two ends. In germline, CDR1 is SEHNR, CDR2 FQNEAQ (reference sequence). CDR3: CASSLGQYQPQHF. The CDR3 nucleotides read TGTGCCAGCAGCTTAGGGCAGTATCAGCCCCAGCATTTT.

The chain carries TRBV6-5 and TRBJ1-5; D remains unclear. Trimming took 5 bases from V and 4 from J, leaving 15 bases between them. The germline gives CDR1 MNHEY, CDR2 SVGAGI. The CDR3 consists of 15 residues. CDR3: CASSGRASQNQPQHF. The CDR3 DNA sequence: TGTGCCAGCAGTGGACGGGCCAGCCAAAATCAGCCCCAGCATTTT.